Shown below are 17 T cell receptor beta chains from a single sample sequenced in a study of blood T cells in healthy people across ages. A sample-barcoded 5' primer and a J-beta primer mix were used in a second PCR of roughly 7 to 11 cycles. TCRdb re-called the 5' RACE reads through MiXCR, storing one row per CDR3 protein. The data show nearly 1 million distinct CDR3 sequences, approximately 50% seen once. The sample comprised blood. These receptor sequences come from a woman aged 55-70 years in good health.

This clonotype has a handful of counts. DNA for the CDR3: TGCGCCAGCACCACTAACCGTGGTGGCACAGATACGCAGTATTTT. It codes for CASTTNRGGTDTQYF. The chain is built from TRBV5-1 and TRBJ2-3; no clear D gene. Germline CDR1 reads SGHRS; CDR2 reads YFSETQ. V lost 6 bases to trimming and J lost 1 base, with 15 bases between them. CDR3 size: 15 residues.

This clonotype was seen a few times. This chain connects TRBV20-1 to TRBJ2-4; D gene uncertain. Germline values: CDR1 DFQATT, CDR2 SNEGSKA (reference sequence). The V gene lost 0 bases and the J gene lost 0 bases, with 12 bases spanning the gap. This CDR3 comprises 16 residues. CDR3 residues: CSARDRGTAAKNIQYF. For the CDR3, the DNA is TGCAGTGCTAGAGATAGAGGAACGGCAGCCAAAAACATTCAGTACTTC.

This clonotype was observed a few times. V gene TRBV12-3 or TRBV12-4 combines with J gene TRBJ2-1; 7 nucleotides agree with TRBD2. The last part of the DNA fits TRBJ2-7 better; the J call may be wrong. The CDR3 spans 17 residues. CDR3 bases: TGTGCCAGCAGCCAGGCTTCGGGGCGGGAGTCATACAATGAGCAGTACTTC. Protein product: CASSQASGRESYNEQYF.

The V gene is TRBV28, the J gene TRBJ2-3; TRBD2 matches at 12 bases. V lost 7 bases to trimming and J lost 3 bases; unmatched junction nucleotides: 8. CDR3 length equals 16 residues. Germline V lookup: CDR1 MDHEN, CDR2 SYDVKM. The CDR3 sequence: CASKGRLAGVTDTQYF. The CDR3 coding sequence is TGTGCCAGCAAAGGTAGACTAGCGGGAGTGACAGATACGCAGTATTTT.

This clonotype was seen a few times. The gene calls are TRBV5-1 and TRBJ1-4, with no clear D. This CDR3 comprises 16 residues. Looked up from germline, CDR1 is SGHRS and CDR2 is YFSETQ. V was clipped by 0 bases and J by 0 bases, with 9 bases between them. The CDR3 here is CASSLVGIATNEKLFF. The CDR3 coding sequence is TGCGCCAGCAGCTTGGTAGGAATTGCAACTAATGAAAAACTGTTTTTT.

J is TRBJ1-1 and V is TRBV2; D is possibly TRBD1 (5 bases). The germline V gene encodes CDR1 SNHLY and CDR2 FYNNEI. V gave up 4 bases and J gave up 0 bases, with 15 bases separating them. The CDR3 is 16 amino acids. CDR3 protein: CASSGLAGRLNTEAFF. CDR3 sequence (DNA): TGTGCCAGCAGTGGTCTGGCGGGGCGTTTGAACACTGAAGCTTTCTTT.

The J gene is TRBJ2-1, the V gene TRBV3-1; 8 bases are a match to TRBD1. CDR1 and CDR2 from the germline V gene are LGHDT and YNNKEL (reference sequence). The CDR3 is 16 residues long. V shed 2 bases and J 7 bases; nucleotides not matched to a gene: 10. In nucleotides, the CDR3 is TGTGCCAGCAGCCAACGGGGCAGGGGGCAGGGGAATGAGCAGTTCTTC. Residues: CASSQRGRGQGNEQFF.

This sequence joins TRBV6-1 and TRBJ2-3; D is unresolved. The CDR3 extends over 16 amino acids. Germline V gives CDR1 MNHNS, CDR2 SASEGT. Trimming left V 8 bases short and J 0 bases short, with 18 bases between. The CDR3 DNA reads TGTGCCAGCCGACCACAGCCGGGTACTAGCACAGATACGCAGTATTTT. This translates into CASRPQPGTSTDTQYF.

The chain uses TRBV27 and TRBJ2-7; D remains unclear. The CDR3 runs 18 residues. Trimming took 5 bases from V and 0 from J, leaving 23 bases between them. Looked up from germline, CDR1 is MNHEY and CDR2 is SMNVEV (reference sequence). CDR3 sequence reads: CASSPLGPLAESSYEQYF. The CDR3 nucleotides read TGTGCCAGCAGTCCACTCGGGCCTCTGGCGGAGAGCTCCTACGAGCAGTACTTC.

Regarding this clonotype: One junction end does not reproduce the germline sequence, and a read error may be involved. The rearrangement links TRBV6-2 or TRBV6-3 to TRBJ2-4; either TRBD1 or TRBD2 may supply D (5 bases each). This CDR3 region has 16 residues. Germline loops: CDR1 MNHEY, CDR2 SVGEGT. The CDR3 DNA sequence: TGTGCCGGCAGTTACGATCGGGGCCCAGCCAAAAACATTCAGTACTTC. Its protein is CAGSYDRGPAKNIQYF.

The chain recombines TRBV2 with TRBJ2-2; the match to TRBD1 covers 8 bases. Germline V gene sequence: CDR1 SNHLY, CDR2 FYNNEI. CDR3 length equals 15 residues. Trimming removed 4 bases from V and 7 bases from J; junction bases left unmatched: 8. DNA for the CDR3: TGTGCCAGCAGTGTAGTTCCAGGGGGCGTCGGGGAGCTGTTTTTT. Amino acid sequence: CASSVVPGGVGELFF.

This clonotype was detected a few times. V usage is TRBV29-1 and J usage is TRBJ2-1; 7 bases match TRBD1. Germline values: CDR1 SQVTM, CDR2 ANQGSEA. V shed 3 bases and J 3 bases; nucleotides not matched to a gene: 5. The CDR3 runs to 14 residues. CDR3 bases: TGCAGCGTTGACGGGACAGAACACTACAATGAGCAGTTCTTC. Residues: CSVDGTEHYNEQFF.

The chain couples TRBV4-2 to TRBJ2-7; 11 bases map to TRBD2. CDR1 is LGHNA, CDR2 YNFKEQ, per germline. This CDR3 has 17 residues. The junction had 10 bases not matched to a gene; V was cut back by 3 bases and J by 3 bases. CDR3 DNA: TGTGCCAGCAGCCAGCGCCTTATGGGACTAGCGGACTACGAGCAGTACTTC. It is translated as CASSQRLMGLADYEQYF.

This sequence joins TRBV6-2 or TRBV6-3 and TRBJ2-7; the match to TRBD2 covers 8 bases. The CDR3 is 16 residues long. V shed 2 bases and J 5 bases; nucleotides not matched to a gene: 11. Germline V gene lookup returns CDR1 MNHEY and CDR2 SVGEGT. CDR3 sequence reads: CASSYPAAGVPHEQYF. CDR3 DNA: TGTGCCAGCAGTTACCCGGCAGCGGGAGTACCCCACGAGCAGTACTTC.

A remark on this clonotype: A junction end diverges from the germline sequence, so it may reflect a read error. This chain joins TRBV4-2 and TRBJ2-7, with TRBD1 as a possible D gene (6 bases). The CDR3 has 14 residues. Germline CDR1 is LGHNA and CDR2 is YNFKEQ. The CDR3 sequence: CAISQAQGTYEQYF. CDR3 bases: TGTGCCATCAGCCAAGCCCAGGGGACCTACGAGCAGTACTTC.

This clonotype showed up just a few times. This chain joins TRBV20-1 and TRBJ1-5, with unresolved D. The CDR3 has 13 residues. Trimming shortened V by 1 base and J by 6 bases, and 10 bases separated the two germline ends. In germline, CDR1 is DFQATT, CDR2 SNEGSKA (reference sequence). In DNA form, the CDR3 reads TGCAGTGCTAGAGGAACGATAGGTCAGCCCCAGCATTTT. Translating gives CSARGTIGQPQHF.

V gene TRBV29-1 combines with J gene TRBJ1-2; no clear D gene. CDR1 and CDR2 from the germline V gene are SQVTM and ANQGSEA. V lost 4 bases, J lost 0 bases, and 6 bases lay in between. The CDR3 is 12 residues long. The CDR3 region has the DNA TGCAGCGTTGCGTCGACTAACTATGGCTACACCTTC. It yields the protein CSVASTNYGYTF.